A selection of T cell receptor beta chains follows, all from one sample in a study. TCRdb re-called the 5' RACE reads through MiXCR, storing one row per CDR3 protein. The sample consists of about 60,000 distinct CDR3 sequences, roughly 30% of them appearing once. The sample was tumor-infiltrating naive CD4+ T cells sorted from the breast tumor. Receptors originate from a female donor with breast cancer. CDR3s include the opening cysteine and the closing phenylalanine or tryptophan. A D gene is named only where the DNA matches it firmly. A clone size is listed for some rows: how often the clone was seen (once, few, many), or a class if it is expanded.

V: TRBV20-1; J: TRBJ2-1; size: few; D: .; DNA: TGCAGTGCTAGACAGGGGCTGGCGGTTAGTGAGCAGTTCTTC; CDR3: CSARQGLAVSEQFF
V: TRBV5-6; J: TRBJ2-7; size: .; D: .; DNA: TGTGCCAGCAGCTTTCTGAGGGCCTACGAGCAGTACTTC; CDR3: CASSFLRAYEQYF
V: TRBV6-1; J: TRBJ2-1; size: few; D: .; DNA: TGTGCCAGCAGTAGAACGGGGGGACAGAGTGAGCAGTTCTTC; CDR3: CASSRTGGQSEQFF
V: TRBV4-2; J: TRBJ1-1; size: .; D: .; DNA: TGTGCCAGCAGCCCAGGTGTAGCACTAGAGAACACTGAAGCTTTCTTT; CDR3: CASSPGVALENTEAFF
V: TRBV20-1; J: TRBJ2-2; size: .; D: .; DNA: TGCAGTGCCCAACAGGGAGGCACCGGGGAGCTGTTTTTT; CDR3: CSAQQGGTGELFF
V: TRBV20-1; J: TRBJ2-1; size: .; D: TRBD2; DNA: TGCAGTGCTTCGGAACTAGCGGGAGGGCCTGGACGAATGAATGAGCAGTTCTTC; CDR3: CSASELAGGPGRMNEQFF
V: TRBV7-3; J: TRBJ2-1; size: .; D: TRBD2; DNA: TGTGCCAGCAGCCCCTGGGGGGGAGAGAGCTCCTACAATGAGCAGTTCTTC; CDR3: CASSPWGGESSYNEQFF
V: TRBV5-5; J: TRBJ1-5; size: .; D: .; DNA: TGTGCCAGCAGTTACGACAGCCAATATAGCAATCAGCCCCAGCATTTT; CDR3: CASSYDSQYSNQPQHF
V: TRBV28; J: TRBJ1-1; size: .; D: .; DNA: TGTGCCAGCAGTTTGTGGGGGAGGAACACTGAAGCTTTCTTT; CDR3: CASSLWGRNTEAFF
V: TRBV4-3; J: TRBJ2-3; size: .; D: TRBD2; DNA: TGCGCCAGCAGCCAAGATTTTGGGCTAGCGGGAGGTACGCAGTATTTT; CDR3: CASSQDFGLAGGTQYF
V: TRBV12-5; J: TRBJ1-1; size: few; D: .; DNA: TGTGCTAGTTCGTGGAGTTTACGAGGGACTGAAGCTTTCTTT; CDR3: CASSWSLRGTEAFF
V: TRBV29-1; J: TRBJ1-3; size: .; D: .; DNA: TGCTGCGTTGTATGGGGGTCGAACACCATATATTTT; CDR3: CCVVWGSNTIYF
V: TRBV7-7; J: TRBJ2-5; size: few; D: TRBD2; DNA: TGTGCTAGCAGCCAGAGACCGGGACTAGCGGGAGGAAAGACCCAGTACTTC; CDR3: CASSQRPGLAGGKTQYF
V: TRBV20-1; J: TRBJ2-1; size: few; D: TRBD2; DNA: TGCAGTGCTAGGATTGGCGGGAGAGCGGGTGAGCAGTTCTTC; CDR3: CSARIGGRAGEQFF
V: TRBV29-1; J: TRBJ2-1; size: few; D: TRBD1; DNA: TGCAGCGCCTACAGGGGAAATGAGCAGTTCTTC; CDR3: CSAYRGNEQFF
V: TRBV4-3; J: TRBJ1-6; size: .; D: .; DNA: TGCGCCAGCAGCCAAGGGAGTTGGACCGCGGTCAATTCACCCCTCCACTTT; CDR3: CASSQGSWTAVNSPLHF
V: TRBV15; J: TRBJ2-7; size: .; D: TRBD1; DNA: TGTGCCACCAGCAGAGACAGGGGGACCTACGAGCAGTACTTC; CDR3: CATSRDRGTYEQYF
V: TRBV5-1; J: TRBJ2-2; size: .; D: TRBD1; DNA: TGCGCCAGTTTATCCGGGACAGGGACCGGGGAGCTGTTTTTT; CDR3: CASLSGTGTGELFF
V: TRBV29-1; J: TRBJ1-2; size: many; D: .; DNA: TGCAGCGTTGAAGTGGGTCCACAGAACTATGGCTACACCTTC; CDR3: CSVEVGPQNYGYTF
V: TRBV3-1; J: TRBJ2-3; size: .; D: TRBD1; DNA: TGTGCCAGCGCTGTCAGGGGGACAGATACGCAGTATTTT; CDR3: CASAVRGTDTQYF
V: TRBV4-3; J: TRBJ2-2; size: once; D: .; DNA: TGCGCCAGCAGACCAGGGGTCTTGAGCACCGGGGAGCTGTTTTTT; CDR3: CASRPGVLSTGELFF
V: TRBV3-1; J: TRBJ2-7; size: few; D: .; DNA: TGTGCCAGCAGCCAAGGTCTAGCGCAGTACTTC; CDR3: CASSQGLAQYF
V: TRBV7-2; J: TRBJ2-3; size: few; D: TRBD2; DNA: TGTGCCAGCAGCCCCATAGCGGGGGGCGTCACAGATACGCAGTATTTT; CDR3: CASSPIAGGVTDTQYF
V: TRBV9; J: TRBJ2-3; size: .; D: .; DNA: TGTGCCAGCAGCGTTACCTCTAGCGCTAGCACAGGTACGCAGTATTTT; CDR3: CASSVTSSASTGTQYF
V: TRBV24-1; J: TRBJ1-1; size: .; D: .; DNA: TGTGCCACCAGTGACGGGGTAGGCGCTTTCTTT; CDR3: CATSDGVGAFF
V: TRBV7-9; J: TRBJ1-2; size: many; D: .; DNA: TGTGCCAGCAGCTTAATAACGTGGGGCTACACCTTC; CDR3: CASSLITWGYTF
V: TRBV3-1; J: TRBJ1-1; size: few; D: .; DNA: TGTGCCAGCAGCCAAGATCGGGGCAGGGGTGGTGCTTTCTTT; CDR3: CASSQDRGRGGAFF
V: TRBV20-1; J: TRBJ1-1; size: .; D: .; DNA: TGCAGTGCCCGACAGGCCCCAGGGACTGAAGCTTTCTTT; CDR3: CSARQAPGTEAFF
V: TRBV20-1; J: TRBJ2-2; size: many; D: TRBD1; DNA: TGCAGTGCTACTCGGGACAGGGATTATCCCGGGGAGCTGTTTTTT; CDR3: CSATRDRDYPGELFF
V: TRBV5-1; J: TRBJ2-1; size: few; D: .; DNA: TGCGCCAGCAGCTTACACAGCGCCAGGGAGTCTGAGCAGTTCTTC; CDR3: CASSLHSARESEQFF
V: TRBV12-3/TRBV12-4; J: TRBJ2-7; size: few; D: .; DNA: TGTGCCAGCAGTTTTCGGCAGGGAGTAGGCGAGCAGTACTTC; CDR3: CASSFRQGVGEQYF
V: TRBV4-2; J: TRBJ2-6; size: .; D: .; DNA: TGTGCCAGCAGCCAAGGTCGGGCTGGGGCCAACGTCCTGACTTTC; CDR3: CASSQGRAGANVLTF
V: TRBV6-2/TRBV6-3; J: TRBJ1-1; size: many; D: TRBD1; DNA: TGTGCCAGCAGTCAACCCGGGACAGGGGCCAGGAGGGCTTTCTTT; CDR3: CASSQPGTGARRAFF
V: TRBV6-1; J: TRBJ2-1; size: many; D: TRBD2; DNA: TGTGCCAGCGCACTAGCGGGGGGGCGGAATGAGCAGTTCTTC; CDR3: CASALAGGRNEQFF
V: TRBV28; J: TRBJ2-7; size: few; D: TRBD2; DNA: TGTGCCAGCGGGGCGGGAGGGTGGTACGAGCAGTACTTC; CDR3: CASGAGGWYEQYF
V: TRBV27; J: TRBJ2-5; size: .; D: .; DNA: TGTGCCAGCAGTTTATCTAGAGGAGAGACCCAGTACTTC; CDR3: CASSLSRGETQYF
V: TRBV28; J: TRBJ2-1; size: .; D: .; DNA: TGTGCCAGCAGTCTACCCGCTTGGCTTAGCTCCTACAATGAGCAGTTCTTC; CDR3: CASSLPAWLSSYNEQFF
V: TRBV4-1; J: TRBJ1-2; size: few; D: TRBD1; DNA: TGCGCCAGCAGCCAATTGGACAGGGCGGACTATGGCTACACCTTC; CDR3: CASSQLDRADYGYTF
V: TRBV14; J: TRBJ1-2; size: few; D: .; DNA: TGTGCCAGCAGCCCCCTTGGGAGGGTACGAGGCTACACCTTC; CDR3: CASSPLGRVRGYTF
V: TRBV4-2; J: TRBJ1-6; size: .; D: .; DNA: TGTGCCAGCAGCCAAGAGGGGGGAATCACAGGCGGGACTTCACCCCTCCACTTT; CDR3: CASSQEGGITGGTSPLHF
V: TRBV10-3; J: TRBJ2-3; size: .; D: .; DNA: TGTGCCAGTAACCGGGACTCCCCTAGCACAGATACGCAGTATTTT; CDR3: CASNRDSPSTDTQYF
V: TRBV20-1; J: TRBJ1-5; size: .; D: .; DNA: TGCAGTCAGGGGCCGCCCAATCAGCCCCAGCATTTT; CDR3: CSQGPPNQPQHF
V: TRBV7-7; J: TRBJ2-3; size: .; D: TRBD2; DNA: TGTGCCAGCAGCTTGGGGGGGGCAGATACGCAGTATTTT; CDR3: CASSLGGADTQYF
V: TRBV12-3/TRBV12-4; J: TRBJ1-5; size: .; D: .; DNA: TGTGCCAGCAGTTTTTCCCAGGGCAATCAGCCCCAGCATTTT; CDR3: CASSFSQGNQPQHF